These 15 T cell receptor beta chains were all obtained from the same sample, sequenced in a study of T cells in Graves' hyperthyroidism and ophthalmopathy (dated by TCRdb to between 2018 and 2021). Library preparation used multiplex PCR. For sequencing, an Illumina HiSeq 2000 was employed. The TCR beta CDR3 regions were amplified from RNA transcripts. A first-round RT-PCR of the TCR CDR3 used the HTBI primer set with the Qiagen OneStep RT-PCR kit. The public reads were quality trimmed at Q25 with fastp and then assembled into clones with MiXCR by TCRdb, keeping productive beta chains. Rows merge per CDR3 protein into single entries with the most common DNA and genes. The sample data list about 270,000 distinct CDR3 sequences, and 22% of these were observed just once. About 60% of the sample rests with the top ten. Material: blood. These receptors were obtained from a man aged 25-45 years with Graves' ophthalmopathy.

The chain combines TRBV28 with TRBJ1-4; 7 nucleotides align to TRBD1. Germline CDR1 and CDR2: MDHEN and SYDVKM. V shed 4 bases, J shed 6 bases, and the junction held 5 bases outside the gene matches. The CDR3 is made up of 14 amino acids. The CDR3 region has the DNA TGTGCCAGCAGTTCGACAGGGTGGGATGAAAAACTGTTTTTT. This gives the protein CASSSTGWDEKLFF. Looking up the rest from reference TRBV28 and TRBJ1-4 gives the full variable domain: DVKVTQSSRYLVKRTGEKVFLECVQDMDHENMFWYRQDPGLGLRLIYFSYDVKMKEKGDIPEGYSVSREKKERFSLILESASTNQTSMYLCASSSTGWDEKLFFGSGTQLSVL.

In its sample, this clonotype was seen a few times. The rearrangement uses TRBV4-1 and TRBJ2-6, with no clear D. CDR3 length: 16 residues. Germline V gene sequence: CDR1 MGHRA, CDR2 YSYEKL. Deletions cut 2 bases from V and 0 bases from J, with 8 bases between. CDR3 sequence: CASSQLSGSGANVLTF. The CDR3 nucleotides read TGCGCCAGCAGCCAATTATCGGGCTCTGGGGCCAACGTCCTGACTTTC.

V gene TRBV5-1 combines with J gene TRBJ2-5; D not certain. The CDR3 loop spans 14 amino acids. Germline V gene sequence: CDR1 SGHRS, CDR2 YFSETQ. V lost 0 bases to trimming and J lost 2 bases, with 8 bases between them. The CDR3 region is CASSLVTEQETQYF. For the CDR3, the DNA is TGCGCCAGCAGCTTGGTTACAGAACAAGAGACCCAGTACTTC.

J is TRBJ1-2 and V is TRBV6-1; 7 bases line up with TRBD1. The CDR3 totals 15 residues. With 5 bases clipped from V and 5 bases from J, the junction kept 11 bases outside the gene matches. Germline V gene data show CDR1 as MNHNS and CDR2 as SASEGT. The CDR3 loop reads CASSRQGRDRYGYTF. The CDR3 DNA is TGTGCCAGCAGTCGACAGGGTCGAGACCGTTATGGCTACACCTTC.

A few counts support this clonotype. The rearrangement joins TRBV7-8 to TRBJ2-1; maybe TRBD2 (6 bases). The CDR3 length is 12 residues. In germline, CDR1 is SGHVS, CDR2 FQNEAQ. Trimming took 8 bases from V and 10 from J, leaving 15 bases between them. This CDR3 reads CASGPGVREQFF. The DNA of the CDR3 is TGTGCCAGCGGCCCGGGGGTCCGGGAGCAGTTCTTC.

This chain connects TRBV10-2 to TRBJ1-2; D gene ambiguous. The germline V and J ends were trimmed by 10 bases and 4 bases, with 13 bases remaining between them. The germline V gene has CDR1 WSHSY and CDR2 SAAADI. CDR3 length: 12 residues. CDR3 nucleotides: TGCGCCACCTCGACAAGAACCTATGGCTACACCTTC. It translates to CATSTRTYGYTF.

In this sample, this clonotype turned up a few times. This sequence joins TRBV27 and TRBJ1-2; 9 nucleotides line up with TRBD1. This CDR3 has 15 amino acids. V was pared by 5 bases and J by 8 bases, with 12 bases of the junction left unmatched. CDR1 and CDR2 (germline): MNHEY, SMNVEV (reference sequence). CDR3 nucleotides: TGTGCCAGCAGTCCGACCGGGACAGGGTCCGGGGGCTACACCTTC. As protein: CASSPTGTGSGGYTF.

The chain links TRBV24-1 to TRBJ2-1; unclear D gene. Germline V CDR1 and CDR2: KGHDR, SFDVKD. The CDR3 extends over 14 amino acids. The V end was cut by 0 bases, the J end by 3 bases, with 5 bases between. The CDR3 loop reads CATSDLRSYNEQFF. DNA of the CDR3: TGTGCCACCAGTGATTTGAGGAGCTACAATGAGCAGTTCTTC.

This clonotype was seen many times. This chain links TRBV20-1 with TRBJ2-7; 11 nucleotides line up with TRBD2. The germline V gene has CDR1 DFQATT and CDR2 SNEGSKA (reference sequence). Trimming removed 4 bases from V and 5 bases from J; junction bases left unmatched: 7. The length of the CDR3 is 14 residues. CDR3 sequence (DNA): TGCAGTGCTACGGCTAGCGGGAGGAACCACGAGCAGTACTTC. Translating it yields CSATASGRNHEQYF.

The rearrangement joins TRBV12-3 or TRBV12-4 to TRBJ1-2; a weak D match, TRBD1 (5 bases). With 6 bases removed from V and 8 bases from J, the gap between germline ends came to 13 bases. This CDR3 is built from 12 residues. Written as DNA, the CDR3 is TGTGCCAGCAGCGACCGGGGCACAGGCTACACCTTC. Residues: CASSDRGTGYTF.

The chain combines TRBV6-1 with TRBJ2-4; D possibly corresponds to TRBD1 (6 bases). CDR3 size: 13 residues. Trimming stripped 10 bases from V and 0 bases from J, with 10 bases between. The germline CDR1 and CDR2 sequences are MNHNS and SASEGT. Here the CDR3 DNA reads TGTGCCACAGGGGATTTAGCCAAAAACATTCAGTACTTC. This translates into CATGDLAKNIQYF.

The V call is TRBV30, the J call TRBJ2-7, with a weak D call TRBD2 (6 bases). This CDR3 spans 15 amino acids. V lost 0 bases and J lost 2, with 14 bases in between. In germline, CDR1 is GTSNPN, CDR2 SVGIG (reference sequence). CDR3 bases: TGTGCCTGGAGTGTAAGCACGACTAGGACCTACGAGCAGTACTTC. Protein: CAWSVSTTRTYEQYF.

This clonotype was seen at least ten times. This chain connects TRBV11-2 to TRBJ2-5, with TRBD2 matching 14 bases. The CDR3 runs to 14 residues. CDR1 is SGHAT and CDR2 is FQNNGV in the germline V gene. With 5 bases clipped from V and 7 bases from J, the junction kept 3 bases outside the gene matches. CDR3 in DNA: TGTGCCAGCAGCCAGGGGACTAGCGGGAGGACCCAGTACTTC. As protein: CASSQGTSGRTQYF.

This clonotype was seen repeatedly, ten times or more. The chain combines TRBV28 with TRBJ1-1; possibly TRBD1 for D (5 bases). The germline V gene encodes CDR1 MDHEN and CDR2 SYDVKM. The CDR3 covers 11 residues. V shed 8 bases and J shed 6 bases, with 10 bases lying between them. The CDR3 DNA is TGTGCCAGCTTGGGGGTATCTGAAGCTTTCTTT. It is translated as CASLGVSEAFF.

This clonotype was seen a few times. CDR3 nucleotides: TGTGCCAGCAGTGTCCCGGGGGGCAGGGACCACGAGCAGTACTTC. This sequence encodes CASSVPGGRDHEQYF. The V and J genes are TRBV6-1 and TRBJ2-7, with D possibly TRBD2 on 7 matching bases. The V end was cut by 4 bases, the J end by 5 bases, with 18 bases between. Germline values: CDR1 MNHNS, CDR2 SASEGT. The CDR3 covers 15 residues.